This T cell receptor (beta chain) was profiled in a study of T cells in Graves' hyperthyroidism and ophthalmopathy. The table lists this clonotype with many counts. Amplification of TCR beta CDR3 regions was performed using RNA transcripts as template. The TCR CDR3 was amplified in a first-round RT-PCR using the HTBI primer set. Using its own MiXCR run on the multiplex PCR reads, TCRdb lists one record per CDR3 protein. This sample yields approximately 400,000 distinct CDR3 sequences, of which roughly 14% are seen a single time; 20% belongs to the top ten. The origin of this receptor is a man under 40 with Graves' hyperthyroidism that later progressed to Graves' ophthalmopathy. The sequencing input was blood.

The CDR3 loop reads CASTMGGQFYGYTF. The CDR3 DNA reads as TGTGCCAGCACCATGGGGGGACAGTTCTATGGCTACACCTTC. The chain links TRBV28 to TRBJ1-2; TRBD1 matches 7 bases. J was trimmed by 4 bases and V by 7 bases; bases with no gene match: 9. Germline CDR1 reads MDHEN; CDR2 reads SYDVKM. The CDR3 covers 14 residues.